The 20 T cell receptor beta chains presented below share a single source sample, sequenced in a study of shared clonotypes between healthy human individuals. This table comes from immunoSEQ multiplex PCR, and its TCRdb copy is limited to in-frame clones, with some not included. This sample has roughly 2.5 million clones; approximately 90% occur once, and the top ten carry around 0.14%. Specimen: naive CD4+ T cells sorted from blood. Subset denoted: CD45RA+ positively selected. Receptors originate from a man aged 18 to 29 in good health.

This rearrangement joins TRBV9 to TRBJ1-1, with D hard to call. The CDR3 totals 13 residues. The germline V and J ends were trimmed by 3 bases and 5 bases, with 11 bases remaining between them. Germline lookup yields CDR1 SGDLS and CDR2 YYNGEE. As DNA, the CDR3 is TGTGCCAGCAGCGGAGACATAGGTACTGAAGCTTTCTTT. Translated, it gives CASSGDIGTEAFF.

J is TRBJ2-3 and V is TRBV6-1; 7 nucleotides align to TRBD1. The CDR3 contains 15 residues. Per the germline V gene, CDR1 is MNHNS and CDR2 is SASEGT. With 6 bases clipped from V and 1 base from J, the junction kept 7 bases outside the gene matches. Here the CDR3 DNA reads TGTGCCAGCAGCGGACAGGAGTGGGGCACAGATACGCAGTATTTT. Translating gives CASSGQEWGTDTQYF.

This chain joins TRBV7-8 and TRBJ1-5, with D uncertain. CDR1 SGHVS and CDR2 FQNEAQ come from the germline V gene. The CDR3 is made up of 15 amino acids. Trimming removed 5 bases at V and 2 bases at J, with 13 bases between. CDR3 sequence: CASSRYGLGNQPQHF. CDR3 bases: TGTGCCAGCAGCCGTTACGGGCTAGGCAATCAGCCCCAGCATTTT.

V and J are TRBV2 and TRBJ2-1, with D perhaps matching TRBD1 (6 bases). The CDR3 is 13 amino acids. Germline V gene sequence: CDR1 SNHLY, CDR2 FYNNEI. Trimming stripped 7 bases from V and 5 bases from J, with 12 bases between. For the CDR3, the DNA is TGTGCCAGCACCCTGGACAGAAACAATGAGCAGTTCTTC. It yields the protein CASTLDRNNEQFF.

This chain uses TRBV18 with TRBJ2-5, with a weak D call TRBD1 (6 bases). Germline CDR1 and CDR2: KGHSH and LQKENI. Trimming took off 2 bases at V and 0 bases at J, with 10 bases between the two ends. The CDR3 runs 15 residues. CDR3 residues: CASSPGHRDQETQYF. The CDR3 bases are TGTGCCAGCTCACCAGGACACAGGGACCAAGAGACCCAGTACTTC.

The V gene is TRBV28, the J gene TRBJ2-3; 9 nucleotides align to TRBD2. The length of the CDR3 is 16 residues. Losses at the gene ends were 8 bases for V and 0 bases for J; bases not matched to a gene: 9. Germline V lookup: CDR1 MDHEN, CDR2 SYDVKM. The CDR3 spells CASHPGLAASTDTQYF. DNA of the CDR3: TGTGCCAGCCATCCGGGACTAGCAGCGAGCACAGATACGCAGTATTTT.

This clone was seen a single time. The chain is built from TRBV2 and TRBJ2-6; TRBD1 matches 7 bases. The CDR3 loop spans 16 amino acids. The junction had 7 bases not matched to a gene; V was cut back by 6 bases and J by 2 bases. Per germline, CDR1 SNHLY and CDR2 FYNNEI. The CDR3 DNA is TGTGCCAGCAGCGGACAGGCGCCACCTGGGGCCAACGTCCTGACTTTC. It yields the protein CASSGQAPPGANVLTF.

The chain uses TRBV2 and TRBJ2-3; D tentatively reads TRBD1 or TRBD2 (6 bases each). Trimming removed 7 bases at V and 6 bases at J, with 17 bases between. This CDR3 has 14 residues. CDR1 and CDR2 (germline): SNHLY, FYNNEI. CDR3 bases: TGTGCCAGCACCTTGACTAGGGGGGTGGATACGCAGTATTTT. Translated: CASTLTRGVDTQYF.

The rearrangement joins TRBV30 to TRBJ2-1, with 10 bases fitting TRBD2. The junction had 6 bases not matched to a gene; V was cut back by 4 bases and J by 9 bases. The germline gives CDR1 GTSNPN, CDR2 SVGIG (reference sequence). This CDR3 contains 13 residues. The CDR3 loop reads CAWNSGRRGEQFF. The DNA of the CDR3 is TGTGCCTGGAATAGCGGGAGGCGAGGTGAGCAGTTCTTC.

A remark on this clone: At the DNA level, this CDR3 is encoded by other sequences in the same sample as well. The chain joins TRBV4-3 to TRBJ2-5; TRBD2 agrees at 12 bases. The tail of the sequence fits TRBJ2-7 better, so the J call may be wrong. Germline V gene lookup returns CDR1 LGHNA and CDR2 YSLEER. The CDR3 extends over 15 amino acids. The CDR3 protein is CASSQETSGSHEQYF. The CDR3 DNA reads as TGCGCCAGCAGCCAAGAGACTAGCGGGAGCCACGAGCAGTACTTC.

This chain joins TRBV15 and TRBJ2-5; D call uncertain. The CDR3 consists of 14 residues. Germline CDR1 reads LNHNV; CDR2 reads YYDKDF (reference sequence). V dropped 0 bases and J dropped 1 base, with 6 bases sitting between them. CDR3 nucleotides: TGTGCCACCAGCAGAGACCTCATCCAAGAGACCCAGTACTTC. It encodes CATSRDLIQETQYF. The full variable domain, with the rest looked up from reference TRBV15 and TRBJ2-5, is DAMVIQNPRYQVTQFGKPVTLSCSQTLNHNVMYWYQQKSSQAPKLLFHYYDKDFNNEADTPDNFQSRRPNTSFCFLDIRSPGLGDTAMYLCATSRDLIQETQYFGPGTRLLVL.

Remarks on this clone: Different DNA sequences within this sample yield the same CDR3. The chain carries TRBV4-3 and TRBJ1-2; maybe TRBD1 (5 bases). V was cut by 0 bases and J by 3 bases, with 8 bases left in between. The length of the CDR3 is 14 residues. Per germline, CDR1 LGHNA and CDR2 YSLEER. In DNA, the CDR3 is TGCGCCAGCAGCCAAGAGTTGGGGGACTATGGCTACACCTTC. This gives the protein CASSQELGDYGYTF.

The J gene is TRBJ1-2, the V gene TRBV28; tentatively, D is TRBD1 (5 bases). The CDR3 is 13 residues long. The germline V gene encodes CDR1 MDHEN and CDR2 SYDVKM. Trimming removed 4 bases at V and 6 bases at J, with 12 bases between. CDR3 DNA sequence: TGTGCCAGCAGTTATCGGGGCCCCCATGGCTACACCTTC. It codes for CASSYRGPHGYTF.

The chain employs TRBV7-9 and TRBJ1-1; D unclear. This CDR3 has 16 residues. V was pared by 0 bases and J by 2 bases, with 13 bases between. Germline-derived CDR1 and CDR2 are SEHNR and FQNEAQ (reference sequence). The CDR3 is CASSLAVGRPNTEAFF. In DNA, the CDR3 is TGTGCCAGCAGCTTAGCGGTCGGACGACCAAACACTGAAGCTTTCTTT.

This chain uses TRBV19 with TRBJ1-3; unclear D gene. V was trimmed by 3 bases and J by 1 base, leaving 7 bases between them. The length of the CDR3 is 14 residues. Germline CDR1 and CDR2: LNHDA and SQIVND (reference sequence). The chain's CDR3 is CASSIPGSGNTIYF. In nucleotides, the CDR3 is TGTGCCAGTAGTATCCCCGGGTCTGGAAACACCATATATTTT. Based on the CDR3 plus reference TRBV19 and TRBJ1-3, the full variable domain is DGGITQSPKYLFRKEGQNVTLSCEQNLNHDAMYWYRQDPGQGLRLIYYSQIVNDFQKGDIAEGYSVSREKKESFPLTVTSAQKNPTAFYLCASSIPGSGNTIYFGEGSWLTVV.

Comment on this clone: This sample also contains other DNA sequences that code for the same CDR3. This chain joins TRBV18 and TRBJ2-2, with 7 bases aligning to TRBD2. Germline-derived CDR1 and CDR2 are KGHSH and LQKENI. Losses at the gene ends were 0 bases for V and 6 bases for J; bases not matched to a gene: 4. This CDR3 region has 15 residues. CDR3 sequence: CASSPPGLGSGELFF. The CDR3 nucleotides read TGTGCCAGCTCACCACCAGGACTAGGGTCCGGGGAGCTGTTTTTT.

The chain combines TRBV7-9 with TRBJ2-4; no reliable D call. Germline CDR1 is SEHNR and CDR2 is FQNEAQ (reference sequence). This CDR3 has 16 residues. V dropped 7 bases and J dropped 0 bases, with 16 bases sitting between them. The DNA of the CDR3 is TGTGCCAGCACCATGATGGGGATCTTAGCCAAAAACATTCAGTACTTC. Translated: CASTMMGILAKNIQYF. The full variable domain, in which reference TRBV7-9 and TRBJ2-4 provide the parts outside the CDR3, is DTGVSQNPRHKITKRGQNVTFRCDPISEHNRLYWYRQTLGQGPEFLTYFQNEAQLEKSRLLSDRFSAERPKGSFSTLEIQRTEQGDSAMYLCASTMMGILAKNIQYFGAGTRLSVL.

The V gene is TRBV19, the J gene TRBJ2-4; D remains ambiguous. CDR3 length: 13 amino acids. Germline CDR1 is LNHDA and CDR2 is SQIVND (reference sequence). Trimming took 5 bases from V and 3 from J, leaving 8 bases between them. In DNA, the CDR3 is TGTGCCAGTAGTCCCGGATTCAAAAACATTCAGTACTTC. This encodes CASSPGFKNIQYF.

This chain uses TRBV6-6 with TRBJ1-1; D unresolved. Trimming removed 6 bases at V and 4 bases at J, with 18 bases between. This CDR3 region has 15 residues. Germline V gene lookup returns CDR1 MNHNY and CDR2 SVGAGI (reference sequence). CDR3 sequence reads: CASSPHGTGSTEAFF. CDR3 nucleotides: TGTGCCAGCAGCCCTCATGGCACGGGGAGCACTGAAGCTTTCTTT.

The V call is TRBV9, the J call TRBJ2-3, with TRBD2 matching 8 bases. CDR3 length: 16 amino acids. With V trimmed by 4 bases and J by 4 bases, 11 bases remained unmatched. Germline assignment: CDR1 SGDLS and CDR2 YYNGEE. The CDR3 coding sequence is TGTGCCAGCAGCCCCTCAGCGGGAGAGGGCGCAGATACGCAGTATTTT. Its protein is CASSPSAGEGADTQYF.